This TCR beta chain was identified during a study of control samples from healthy donors and cancer patients (dated by TCRdb to 2018 to 2020). Library preparation employed the immunoSEQ multiplex PCR assay. Held by TCRdb, this immuneACCESS table contains in-frame sequences only and omits some clones. Under half of the omission traces to an unresolved V gene where checked; the cause of the rest is unknown. Recorded for this sample are under 200,000 clones; around 91% of them occurred a single time. The top ten constitute about 1.6% of the sample. CDR1 SQVTM and CDR2 ANQGSEA are derived from the germline V gene. V is trimmed back by 4 bases and J by 6 bases, and the junction contains 2 bases that no gene match accounts for. The cysteine opens and the phenylalanine closes a CDR3 of 14 amino acids. Just CDR3 DNA is preserved here, 42 bases in frame from base 1. This clone was seen just once. Its cognate antigen has yet to be identified. The sample holds no much larger clone one base away, and base qualities are not on file.

Recombination joined TRBV29-1 with TRBJ2-1, and 14 junctional nucleotides match TRBD2. The sample consisted of blood. The receptor was derived from a woman aged 25 to 39 in good health. The sequenced DNA is TGCAGCGTTGCCGGGACTAGCGGGAGCAATGAGCAGTTCTTC. Its protein reads: CSVAGTSGSNEQFF.